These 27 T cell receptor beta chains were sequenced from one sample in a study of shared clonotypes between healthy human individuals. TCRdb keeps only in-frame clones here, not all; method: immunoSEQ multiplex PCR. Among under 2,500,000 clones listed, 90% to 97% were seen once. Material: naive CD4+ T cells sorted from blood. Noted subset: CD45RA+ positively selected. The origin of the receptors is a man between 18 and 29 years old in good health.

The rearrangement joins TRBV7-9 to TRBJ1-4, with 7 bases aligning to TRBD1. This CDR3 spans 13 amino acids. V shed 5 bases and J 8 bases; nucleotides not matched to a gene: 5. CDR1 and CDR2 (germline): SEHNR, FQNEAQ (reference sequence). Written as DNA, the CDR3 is TGTGCCAGCAGCGACAGGGCCTTGGAAAAACTGTTTTTT. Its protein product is CASSDRALEKLFF. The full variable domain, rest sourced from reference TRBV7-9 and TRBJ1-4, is DTGVSQNPRHKITKRGQNVTFRCDPISEHNRLYWYRQTLGQGPEFLTYFQNEAQLEKSRLLSDRFSAERPKGSFSTLEIQRTEQGDSAMYLCASSDRALEKLFFGSGTQLSVL.

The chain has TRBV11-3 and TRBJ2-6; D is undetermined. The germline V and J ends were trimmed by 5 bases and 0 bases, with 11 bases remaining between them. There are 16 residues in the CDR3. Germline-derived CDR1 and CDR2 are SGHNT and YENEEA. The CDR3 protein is CASSPHSPSGANVLTF. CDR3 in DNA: TGTGCCAGCAGCCCCCACTCTCCCTCTGGGGCCAACGTCCTGACTTTC.

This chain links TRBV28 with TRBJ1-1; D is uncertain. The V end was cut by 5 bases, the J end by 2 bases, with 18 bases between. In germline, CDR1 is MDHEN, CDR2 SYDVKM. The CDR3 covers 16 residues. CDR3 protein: CASSTYGGQDNTEAFF. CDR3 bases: TGTGCCAGCAGTACATACGGAGGGCAGGACAACACTGAAGCTTTCTTT.

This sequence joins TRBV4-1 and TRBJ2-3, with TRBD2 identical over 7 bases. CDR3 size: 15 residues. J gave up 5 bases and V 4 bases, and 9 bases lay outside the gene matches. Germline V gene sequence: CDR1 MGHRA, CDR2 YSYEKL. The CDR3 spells CASSPRAGVKDTQYF. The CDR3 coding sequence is TGCGCCAGCAGCCCCCGCGCGGGAGTTAAAGATACGCAGTATTTT.

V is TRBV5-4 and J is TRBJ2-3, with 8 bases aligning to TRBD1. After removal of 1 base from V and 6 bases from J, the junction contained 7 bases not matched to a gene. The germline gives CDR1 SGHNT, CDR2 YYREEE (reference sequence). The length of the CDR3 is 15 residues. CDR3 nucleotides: TGTGCCAGCAGCTTGATAGACAGGGGCGCGGATACGCAGTATTTT. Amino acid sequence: CASSLIDRGADTQYF.

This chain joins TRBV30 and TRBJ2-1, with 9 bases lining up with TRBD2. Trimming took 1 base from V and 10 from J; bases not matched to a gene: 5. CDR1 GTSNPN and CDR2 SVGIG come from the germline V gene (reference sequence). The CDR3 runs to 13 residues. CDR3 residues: CAWSGLAVGEQFF. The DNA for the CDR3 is TGTGCCTGGAGTGGACTAGCGGTGGGGGAGCAGTTCTTC.

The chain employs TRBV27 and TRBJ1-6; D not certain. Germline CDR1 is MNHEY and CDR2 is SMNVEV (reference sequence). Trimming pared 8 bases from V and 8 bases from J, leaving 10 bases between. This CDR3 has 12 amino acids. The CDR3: CASGPKYSPLHF. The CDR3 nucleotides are TGTGCCAGCGGACCCAAATATTCACCCCTCCACTTT.

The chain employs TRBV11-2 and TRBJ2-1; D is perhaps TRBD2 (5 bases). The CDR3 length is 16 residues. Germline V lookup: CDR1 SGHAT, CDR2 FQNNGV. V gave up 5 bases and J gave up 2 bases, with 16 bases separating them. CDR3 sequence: CASSTRTLIPYNEQFF. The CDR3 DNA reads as TGTGCCAGCAGCACTAGGACTTTAATCCCCTACAATGAGCAGTTCTTC.

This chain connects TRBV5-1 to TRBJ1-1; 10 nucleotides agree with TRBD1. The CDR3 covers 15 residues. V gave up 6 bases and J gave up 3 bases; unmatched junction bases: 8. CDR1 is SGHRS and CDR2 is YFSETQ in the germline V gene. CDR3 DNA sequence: TGCGCCAGCACACGACAGGGGGCTAGCGACACTGAAGCTTTCTTT. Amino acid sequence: CASTRQGASDTEAFF.

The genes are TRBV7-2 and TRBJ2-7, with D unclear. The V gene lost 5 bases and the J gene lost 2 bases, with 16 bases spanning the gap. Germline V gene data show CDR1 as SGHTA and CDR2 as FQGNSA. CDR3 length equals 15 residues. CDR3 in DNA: TGTGCCAGCAGCCTCAGGAACGGGCTAACCTACGAGCAGTACTTC. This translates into CASSLRNGLTYEQYF.

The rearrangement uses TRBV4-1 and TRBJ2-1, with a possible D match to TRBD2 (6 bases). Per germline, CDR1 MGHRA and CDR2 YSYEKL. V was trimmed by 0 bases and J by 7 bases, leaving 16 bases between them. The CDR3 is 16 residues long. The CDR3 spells CASSQEEGSFKNEQFF. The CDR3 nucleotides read TGCGCCAGCAGCCAAGAGGAGGGTAGCTTTAAAAATGAGCAGTTCTTC.

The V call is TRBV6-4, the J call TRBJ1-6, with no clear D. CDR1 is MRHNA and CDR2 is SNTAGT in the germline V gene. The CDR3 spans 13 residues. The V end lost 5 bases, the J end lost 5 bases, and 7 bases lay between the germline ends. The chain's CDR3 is CASSQMDNSPLHF. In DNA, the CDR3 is TGTGCCAGCAGTCAAATGGATAATTCACCCCTCCACTTT.

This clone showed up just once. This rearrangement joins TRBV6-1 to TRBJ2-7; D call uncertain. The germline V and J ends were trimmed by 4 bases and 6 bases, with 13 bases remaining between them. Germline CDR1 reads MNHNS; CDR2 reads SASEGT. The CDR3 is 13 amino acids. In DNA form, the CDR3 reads TGTGCCAGCAGTGGTGGGTTAGCCTCCGAGCAGTACTTC. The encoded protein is CASSGGLASEQYF.

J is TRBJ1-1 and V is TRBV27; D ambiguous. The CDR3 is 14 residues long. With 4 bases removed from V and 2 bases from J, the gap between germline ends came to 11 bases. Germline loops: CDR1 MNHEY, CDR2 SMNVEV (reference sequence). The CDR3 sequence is CASSSPGRNTEAFF. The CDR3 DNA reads TGTGCCAGCAGTTCCCCCGGGAGAAACACTGAAGCTTTCTTT.

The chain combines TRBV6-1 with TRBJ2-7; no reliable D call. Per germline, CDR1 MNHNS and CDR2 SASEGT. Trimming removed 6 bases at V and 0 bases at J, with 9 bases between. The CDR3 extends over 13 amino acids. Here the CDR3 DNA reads TGTGCCAGCAGGGCACAGAGCTCCTACGAGCAGTACTTC. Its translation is CASRAQSSYEQYF.

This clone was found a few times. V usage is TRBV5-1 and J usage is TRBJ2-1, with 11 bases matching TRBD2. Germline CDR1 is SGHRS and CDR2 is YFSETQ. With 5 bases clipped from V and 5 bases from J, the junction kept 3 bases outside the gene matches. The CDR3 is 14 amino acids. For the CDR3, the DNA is TGCGCCAGCAGGACTAGCGGGGCCCACAATGAGCAGTTCTTC. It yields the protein CASRTSGAHNEQFF.

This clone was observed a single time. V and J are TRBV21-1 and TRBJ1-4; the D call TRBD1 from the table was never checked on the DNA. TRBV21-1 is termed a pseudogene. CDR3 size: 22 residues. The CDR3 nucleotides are TGTGCCAGCTGGAGCCAGGGACACTTATTTCTCAGAGCTCCACCTATAAATGAAAAACTGTTTTTT. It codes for CASWSQGHLFLRAPPINEKLFF.

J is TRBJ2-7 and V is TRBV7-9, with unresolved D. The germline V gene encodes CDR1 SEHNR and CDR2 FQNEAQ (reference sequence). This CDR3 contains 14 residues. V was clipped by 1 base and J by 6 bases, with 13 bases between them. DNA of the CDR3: TGTGCCAGCAGCTTAGGGACCGTGGTGCGCGAGCAGTACTTC. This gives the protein CASSLGTVVREQYF. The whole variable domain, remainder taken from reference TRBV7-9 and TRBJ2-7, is DTGVSQNPRHKITKRGQNVTFRCDPISEHNRLYWYRQTLGQGPEFLTYFQNEAQLEKSRLLSDRFSAERPKGSFSTLEIQRTEQGDSAMYLCASSLGTVVREQYFGPGTRLTVT.

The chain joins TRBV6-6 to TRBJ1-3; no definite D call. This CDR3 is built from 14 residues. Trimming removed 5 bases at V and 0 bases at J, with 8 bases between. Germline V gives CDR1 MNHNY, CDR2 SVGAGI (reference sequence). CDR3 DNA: TGTGCCAGCAGTACGGGCAGCTCTGGAAACACCATATATTTT. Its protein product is CASSTGSSGNTIYF.

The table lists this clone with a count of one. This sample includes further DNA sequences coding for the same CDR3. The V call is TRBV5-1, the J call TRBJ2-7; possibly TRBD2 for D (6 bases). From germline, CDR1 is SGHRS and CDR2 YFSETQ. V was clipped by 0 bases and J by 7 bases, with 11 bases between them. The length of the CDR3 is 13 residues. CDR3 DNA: TGCGCCAGCAGCTTGGAACTAGCATATGAGCAGTACTTC. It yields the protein CASSLELAYEQYF.

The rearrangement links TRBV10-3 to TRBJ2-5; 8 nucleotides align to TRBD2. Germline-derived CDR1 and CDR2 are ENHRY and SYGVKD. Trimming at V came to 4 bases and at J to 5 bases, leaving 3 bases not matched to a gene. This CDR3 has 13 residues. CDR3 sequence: CAISGASGETQYF. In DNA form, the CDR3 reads TGTGCCATCAGTGGCGCTAGCGGGGAGACCCAGTACTTC.

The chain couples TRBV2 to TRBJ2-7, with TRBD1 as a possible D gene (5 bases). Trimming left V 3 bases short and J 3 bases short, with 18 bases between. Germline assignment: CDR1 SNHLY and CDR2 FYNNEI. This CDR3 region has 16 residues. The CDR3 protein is CASSDLGQGKNYEQYF. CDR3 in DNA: TGTGCCAGCAGTGATTTGGGTCAGGGCAAAAACTACGAGCAGTACTTC.

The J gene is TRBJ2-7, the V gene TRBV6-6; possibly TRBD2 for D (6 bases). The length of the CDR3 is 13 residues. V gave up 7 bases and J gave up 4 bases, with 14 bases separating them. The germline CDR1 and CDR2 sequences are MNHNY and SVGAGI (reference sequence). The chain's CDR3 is CASTRLGEYEQYF. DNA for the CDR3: TGTGCCAGCACGCGACTAGGGGAGTACGAGCAGTACTTC.

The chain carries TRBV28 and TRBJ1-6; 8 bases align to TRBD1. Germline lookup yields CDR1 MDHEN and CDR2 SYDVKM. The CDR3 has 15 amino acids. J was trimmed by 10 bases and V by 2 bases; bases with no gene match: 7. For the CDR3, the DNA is TGTGCCAGCAGTTTACAGGGACAGGTAGAATCACCCCTCCACTTT. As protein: CASSLQGQVESPLHF.

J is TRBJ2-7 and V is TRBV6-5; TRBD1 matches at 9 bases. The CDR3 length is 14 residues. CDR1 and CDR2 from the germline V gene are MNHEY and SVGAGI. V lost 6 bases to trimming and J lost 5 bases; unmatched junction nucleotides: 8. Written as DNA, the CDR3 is TGTGCCAGCAGGCACAGGGGGCTATCGAACGAGCAGTACTTC. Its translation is CASRHRGLSNEQYF.

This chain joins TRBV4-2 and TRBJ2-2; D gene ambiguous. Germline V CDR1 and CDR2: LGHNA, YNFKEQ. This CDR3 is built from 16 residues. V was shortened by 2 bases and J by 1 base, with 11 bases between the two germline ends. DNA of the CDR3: TGTGCCAGCAGCCAAACCGGACCTGAGAACACCGGGGAGCTGTTTTTT. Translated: CASSQTGPENTGELFF.

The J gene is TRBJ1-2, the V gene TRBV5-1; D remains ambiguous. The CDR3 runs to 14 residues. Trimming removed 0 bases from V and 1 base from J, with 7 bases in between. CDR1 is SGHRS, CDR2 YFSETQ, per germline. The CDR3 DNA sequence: TGCGCCAGCAGCTTGGATTGGAATAACTATGGCTACACCTTC. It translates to CASSLDWNNYGYTF.